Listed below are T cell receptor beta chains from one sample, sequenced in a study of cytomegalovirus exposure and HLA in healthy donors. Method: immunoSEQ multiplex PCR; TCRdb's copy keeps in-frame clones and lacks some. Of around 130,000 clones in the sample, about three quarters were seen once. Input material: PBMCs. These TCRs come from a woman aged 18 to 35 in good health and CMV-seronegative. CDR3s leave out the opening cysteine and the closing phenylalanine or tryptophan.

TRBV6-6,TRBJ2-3,ASTIEVARDTQY
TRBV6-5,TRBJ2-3,ASSQAGRRDTQY
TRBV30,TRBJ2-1,AWYAGLAGVIQWSNEQF
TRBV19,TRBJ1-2,ASSMHRGYT
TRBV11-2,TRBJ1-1,ASSLDRNTEAF
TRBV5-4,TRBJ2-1,ASSFPDEQF
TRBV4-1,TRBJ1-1,ASSQDRGVDRGLQELGAF
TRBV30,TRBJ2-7,AWSTTGELEQY
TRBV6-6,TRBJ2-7,ASSYKGRGDEQY
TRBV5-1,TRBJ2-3,ASSLADPRTDTQY
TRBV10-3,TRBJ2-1,AARGTSSYNEQF
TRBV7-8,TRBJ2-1,ASSLASTSGSREQF
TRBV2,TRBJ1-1,ASSPLGQKFEAF
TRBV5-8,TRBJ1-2,ASSESGGYYGYT
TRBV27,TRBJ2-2,ASSLSIIGGPNTGELF
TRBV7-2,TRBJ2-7,ASSLEAARGYEQY
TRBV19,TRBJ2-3,ASRYRGRSDTQY
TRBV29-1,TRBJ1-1,SVGQTWDTEAF
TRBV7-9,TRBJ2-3,ASSLPLAGGPTDTQY
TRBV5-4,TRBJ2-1,ASSLSSGRGNEQF
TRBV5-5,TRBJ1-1,ASSRKQGVNTEAF
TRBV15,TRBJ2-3,ATSRDLAADTQY
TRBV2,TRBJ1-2,ASKEQNYGYT
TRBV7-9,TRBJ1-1,ASSLGTGEAF
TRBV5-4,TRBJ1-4,ASSRDRGSNEKLF
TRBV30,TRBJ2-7,AWSAGLSPNEQY
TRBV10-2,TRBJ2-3,ASSLAASTDTQY
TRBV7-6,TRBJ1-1,ASSLDSGQVTEAF
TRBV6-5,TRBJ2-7,ASGRQGRGEQY
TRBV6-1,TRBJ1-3,ASRATEGSGNTIY
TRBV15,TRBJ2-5,ATSRATAGVETQY
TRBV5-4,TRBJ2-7,ASSWGGQGAQAEQY
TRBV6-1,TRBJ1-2,ASRDRGPSGYT
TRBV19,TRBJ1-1,ASSSQQGRNTEAF
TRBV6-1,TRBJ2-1,ASSDQGSSYNEQF
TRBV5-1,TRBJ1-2,ASSGVEGTPNDYGYT
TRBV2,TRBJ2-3,ASRFRQPSTDTQY
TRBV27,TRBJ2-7,ASSFGAGGPYEQY
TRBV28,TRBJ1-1,ASSTGGTEAF
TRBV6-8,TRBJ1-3,AISSGTGGINSGNTIY
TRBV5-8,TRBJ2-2,ASSLTGSSGELF
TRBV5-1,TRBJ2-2,ASSAGETGELF
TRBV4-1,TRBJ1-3,ASSQDEGRKGNTIY
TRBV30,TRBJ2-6,AWSLEQGYGANVLT
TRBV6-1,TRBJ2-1,ASSELAGAHNEQF
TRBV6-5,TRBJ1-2,ASSWRVGGGYT
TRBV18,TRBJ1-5,ASSPGSGGTAEPQH
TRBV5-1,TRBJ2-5,ASSLTETQETQY
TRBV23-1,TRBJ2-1,AGVGGSRELNNEQF
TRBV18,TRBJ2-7,ASSGTGSSEQY
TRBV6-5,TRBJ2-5,ASSSTGFRETQY
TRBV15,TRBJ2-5,ATSRSNQETQY
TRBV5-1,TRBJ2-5,ASSFTSAETQY
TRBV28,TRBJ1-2,ASSLRTEDGYT